This TCR beta chain was documented in a study of T cell clonality in common variable immunodeficiency. With 3 bases removed from V and 6 bases from J, the gap between germline ends came to 6 bases. The CDR3 spans 10 residues. CDR1 DFQATT and CDR2 SNEGSKA come from the germline V gene (reference sequence). Regarding the study as a whole: Authors noted CVID clonality's cause needs subpopulation repertoire sequencing.

Data came from immunoSEQ multiplex PCR; TCRdb stores just in-frame clones and leaves some out. The data list approximately 58,000 clones, none observed once; 4.5% to 5.5% falls to the top ten. This clone was found many times. Its specificity is unknown. The CDR3 end falls 3 residues outside the read, so it is completed with the germline J gene. The TCR sequence derives from a person between 18 and 75 years old in good health. This chain connects TRBV20-1 to TRBJ2-7, with D uncertain. Sequences were obtained from peripheral blood mononuclear cells. The CDR3 spells CSASTSEQYF. The sequenced part of the CDR3 DNA is TGCAGTGCTAGTACCAGCGAG.